The 3 T cell receptor beta chains reported below all come from one sample, sequenced in a study of shared clonotypes between healthy human individuals. The table came from immunoSEQ multiplex PCR; TCRdb's copy has only in-frame clones and leaves some out. The table has fewer than 600,000 clones, about four fifths seen once. The sample taken for sequencing was PBMCs. The receptors here all came from a woman aged 40 to 49 in good health. Some clones in this sample may be carry-over from other donors' samples.

The gene calls are TRBV5-4 and TRBJ1-1; no firm D call. The V and J ends lost 4 bases and 1 base respectively, with 17 bases between them. This CDR3 is built from 16 residues. From germline, CDR1 is SGHNT and CDR2 YYREEE (reference sequence). DNA for the CDR3: TGTGCCAGCAGCCCACTAAACCGCCCAGCGAACACTGAAGCTTTCTTT. Translated, it gives CASSPLNRPANTEAFF.

The chain couples TRBV7-9 to TRBJ2-3; D uncertain. The CDR3 spans 11 residues. V gave up 5 bases and J gave up 4 bases, with 4 bases separating them. CDR1 is SEHNR and CDR2 is FQNEAQ in the germline V gene (reference sequence). CDR3 in amino acids: CASSAADTQYF. In DNA, the CDR3 is TGTGCCAGCAGCGCTGCAGATACGCAGTATTTT.

The chain has TRBV28 and TRBJ2-7; 11 nucleotides line up with TRBD1. V gave up 2 bases and J gave up 5 bases; unmatched junction bases: 2. The CDR3 covers 14 residues. Germline V CDR1 and CDR2: MDHEN, SYDVKM. The CDR3 region is CASSLGQGANEQYF. The CDR3 DNA follows: TGTGCCAGCAGTTTAGGACAGGGGGCCAACGAGCAGTACTTC.